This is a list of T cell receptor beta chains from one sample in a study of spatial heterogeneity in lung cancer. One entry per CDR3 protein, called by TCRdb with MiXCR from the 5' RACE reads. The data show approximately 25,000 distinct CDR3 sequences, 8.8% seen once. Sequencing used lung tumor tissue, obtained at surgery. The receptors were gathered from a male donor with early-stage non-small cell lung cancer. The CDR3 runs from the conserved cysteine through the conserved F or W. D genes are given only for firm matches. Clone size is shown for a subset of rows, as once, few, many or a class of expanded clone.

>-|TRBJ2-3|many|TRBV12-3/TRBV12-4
TGTGCCAGCAGCCTCCGGGGCTCAGATACGCAGTATTTT
CASSLRGSDTQYF
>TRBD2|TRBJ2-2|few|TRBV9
TGTGCCAGCAGCGGCACTAGCGCGAACACCGGGGAGCTGTTTTTT
CASSGTSANTGELFF
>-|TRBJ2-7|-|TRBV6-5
TGTGCCAGCGCCCCCGGCGCCTCCTACGAGCAGTACTTC
CASAPGASYEQYF
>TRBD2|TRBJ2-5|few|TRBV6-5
TGTGCCAGCAGTTACCCCGGAGGGAGCGGGAGGAGAGAGGAGACCCAGTACTTC
CASSYPGGSGRREETQYF
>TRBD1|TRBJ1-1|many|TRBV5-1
TGCGCCAGCAGCTTGGGAACAGGGGGGATGACTGAAGCTTTCTTT
CASSLGTGGMTEAFF
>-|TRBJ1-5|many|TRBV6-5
TGTGCCAGCAGAAAGGGAGGGGCTGATAGCAATCAGCCCCAGCATTTT
CASRKGGADSNQPQHF
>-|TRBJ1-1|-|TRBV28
TGTGCCAGCAGCTCCGCTGGGTTGGGCACTGAAGCTTTCTTT
CASSSAGLGTEAFF
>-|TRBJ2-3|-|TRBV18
TGTGCCAGCTCAAGTGGGGCGGATTCAGATACGCAGTATTTT
CASSSGADSDTQYF
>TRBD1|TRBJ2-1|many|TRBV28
TGTGCCAGCAGTCGAATAGAAGGACAGGGTCGGTACAATGAGCAGTTCTTC
CASSRIEGQGRYNEQFF
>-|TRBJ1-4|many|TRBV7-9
TGTGCCAGCAGCTTCGAAGGGGGGCGAGGGGAAAAACTGTTTTTT
CASSFEGGRGEKLFF
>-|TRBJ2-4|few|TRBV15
TGTGCCACCAGCACCCTTCTGTCAGGGGATCGGTACTTC
CATSTLLSGDRYF
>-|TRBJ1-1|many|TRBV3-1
TGTGCCAGCAGCCAGGGAAGGATCGGCACTGAAGCTTTCTTT
CASSQGRIGTEAFF
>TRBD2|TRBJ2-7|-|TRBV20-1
TGCAGTGCTAGAAATCTAGCGGGAGACTCCTACGAGCAGTACTTC
CSARNLAGDSYEQYF
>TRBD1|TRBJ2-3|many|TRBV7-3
TGTGCCAGCAGCCAATACAGAACAGGGGCAGATACGCAGTATTTT
CASSQYRTGADTQYF
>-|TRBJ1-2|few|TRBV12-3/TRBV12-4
TGTGCCAGCGCTAAGGCGGCTGGCTACACCTTC
CASAKAAGYTF
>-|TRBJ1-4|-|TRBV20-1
TGCAGTGCTTCGCAGGGTGCAACTAATGAAAAACTGTTTTTT
CSASQGATNEKLFF
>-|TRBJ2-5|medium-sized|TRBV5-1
TGCGCCAGCAGCGCCGTTTCCGGGACAAAAGAGACCCAGTACTTC
CASSAVSGTKETQYF
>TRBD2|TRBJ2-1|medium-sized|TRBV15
TGTGCCACCAGCAGAGATATCGGCCCTCTAGCGGGAACTGAGCAGTTCTTC
CATSRDIGPLAGTEQFF
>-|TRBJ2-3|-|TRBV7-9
TGTGCCAGCAGCTTAGTGGGGACAGATACGCAGTATTTT
CASSLVGTDTQYF
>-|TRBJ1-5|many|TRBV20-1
TGCAGTGCTAGACAGGGCAATCAGCCCCAGCATTTT
CSARQGNQPQHF
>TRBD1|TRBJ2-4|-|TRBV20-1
TGCAGTGCCGAGGCGACAGGGGAAAACATTCAGTACTTC
CSAEATGENIQYF
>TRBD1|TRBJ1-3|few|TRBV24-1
TGTGCCACTTCACAGGGGAATACTGGAAACACCATATATTTT
CATSQGNTGNTIYF
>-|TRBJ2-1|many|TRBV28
TGTGCCAGCAGTTTTTACAATGAGCAGTTCTTC
CASSFYNEQFF
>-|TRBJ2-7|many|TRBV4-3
TGCGCCAGCAGCCAAGATGGCATCGGCAAGCAGTACTTC
CASSQDGIGKQYF
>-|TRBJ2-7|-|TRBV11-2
TGTGCCAGCAGCTTAGTCCGCGAGCAGTACTTC
CASSLVREQYF
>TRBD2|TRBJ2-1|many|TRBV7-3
TGTGCCAGCAGCTTAGGGCGGGAGTCCCTCAATGAGCAGTTCTTC
CASSLGRESLNEQFF
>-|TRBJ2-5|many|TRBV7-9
TGTGCCAGCAGCTGGACAGCGTACCAAGAGACCCAGTACTTC
CASSWTAYQETQYF
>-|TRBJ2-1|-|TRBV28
TGTGCCAGCAGTCAGCTAGACCGGGACCGACAGTTCTTC
CASSQLDRDRQFF
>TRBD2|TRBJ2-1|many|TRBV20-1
TGCAGTGCCTTGGGACTAGCGGGCACCGAGCAGTTCTTC
CSALGLAGTEQFF
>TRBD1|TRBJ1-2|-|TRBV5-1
TGCGCCAGCAGACCCAGGACAGGGAAAGAGGATGGCTACACCTTC
CASRPRTGKEDGYTF
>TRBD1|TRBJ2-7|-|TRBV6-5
TGTGCCAGCAGTCTAGCATGGGACAGGGTGTACGAGCAGTACTTC
CASSLAWDRVYEQYF
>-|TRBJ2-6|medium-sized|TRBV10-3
TGTGCCATCAGCATAGCCTCTGGGGCCAACGTCCTGACTTTC
CAISIASGANVLTF
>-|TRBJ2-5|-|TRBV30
TGTGCCTGGAGTGGGACTGATCCCGCGAGGACCCAGTACTTC
CAWSGTDPARTQYF
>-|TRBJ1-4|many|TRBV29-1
TGCAGCGGCGGGAGGGCGGAAAAACTGTTTTTT
CSGGRAEKLFF
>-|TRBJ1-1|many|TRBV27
TGTGCCAGCAGTCCCTTGGGTTTGAACACTGAAGCTTTCTTT
CASSPLGLNTEAFF
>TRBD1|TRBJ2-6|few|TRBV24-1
TGTGCCACCAATCCGGGACAGGGCGCTCTCTCTGGGGCCAACGTCCTGACTTTC
CATNPGQGALSGANVLTF
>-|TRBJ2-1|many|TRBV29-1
TGCAGCGTTGGGGTCGGGGCTCTCTGGGGGAATGAGCAGTTCTTC
CSVGVGALWGNEQFF
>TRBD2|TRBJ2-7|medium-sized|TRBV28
TGTGCCAGCACCCTACCCCATAGCGGGAGTGTCGAGCAGTACTTC
CASTLPHSGSVEQYF